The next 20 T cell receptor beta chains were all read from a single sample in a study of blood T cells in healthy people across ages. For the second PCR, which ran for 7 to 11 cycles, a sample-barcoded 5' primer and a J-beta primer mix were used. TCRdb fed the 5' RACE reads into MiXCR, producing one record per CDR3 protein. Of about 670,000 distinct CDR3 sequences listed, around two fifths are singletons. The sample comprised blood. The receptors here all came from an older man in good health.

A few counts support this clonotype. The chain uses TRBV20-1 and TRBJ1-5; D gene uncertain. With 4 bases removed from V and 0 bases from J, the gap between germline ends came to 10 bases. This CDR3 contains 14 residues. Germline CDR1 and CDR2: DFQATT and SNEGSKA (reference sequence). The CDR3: CSATRRGSNQPQHF. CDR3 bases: TGCAGTGCTACCAGGCGTGGTAGCAATCAGCCCCAGCATTTT.

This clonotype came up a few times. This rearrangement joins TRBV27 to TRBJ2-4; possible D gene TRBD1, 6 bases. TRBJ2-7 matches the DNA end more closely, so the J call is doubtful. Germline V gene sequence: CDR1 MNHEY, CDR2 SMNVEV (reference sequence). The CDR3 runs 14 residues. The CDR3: CASSHKYRDYEQYF. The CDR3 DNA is TGTGCCAGCAGTCATAAATACAGGGACTACGAGCAGTACTTC.

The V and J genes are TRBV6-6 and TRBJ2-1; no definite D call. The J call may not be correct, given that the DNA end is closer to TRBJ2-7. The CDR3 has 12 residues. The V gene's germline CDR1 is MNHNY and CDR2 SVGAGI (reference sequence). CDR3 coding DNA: TGTGCCAGCAGTTTTGAGGATAGCAAGCAGTACTTC. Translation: CASSFEDSKQYF.

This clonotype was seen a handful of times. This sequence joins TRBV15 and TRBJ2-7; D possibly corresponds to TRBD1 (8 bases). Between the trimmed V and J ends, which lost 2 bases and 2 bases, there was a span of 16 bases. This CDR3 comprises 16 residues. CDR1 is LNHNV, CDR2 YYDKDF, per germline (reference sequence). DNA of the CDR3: TGTGCCACCAGCAGACGTAGACAGGGGAGGGCCTACGAGCAGTACTTC. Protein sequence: CATSRRRQGRAYEQYF.

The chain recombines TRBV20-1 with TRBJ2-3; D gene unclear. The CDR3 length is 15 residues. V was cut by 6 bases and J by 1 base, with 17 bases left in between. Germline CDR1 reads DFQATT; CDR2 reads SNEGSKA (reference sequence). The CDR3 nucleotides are TGCAGTGCCCCCGACACCTCAGCGCGCACAGATACGCAGTATTTT. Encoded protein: CSAPDTSARTDTQYF.

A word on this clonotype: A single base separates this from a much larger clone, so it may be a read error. In DNA form, the CDR3 reads TGTGCCAGCAGCTTGGCCCCAAACAATGAGCAGTACTTC. As protein: CASSLAPNNEQYF. The chain uses TRBV5-5 and TRBJ2-1; D unresolved. With the DNA end fitting TRBJ2-7 better, the J assignment may be wrong. The V gene's germline CDR1 is SGHKS and CDR2 YYEKEE (reference sequence). The CDR3 sequence is 13 residues long.

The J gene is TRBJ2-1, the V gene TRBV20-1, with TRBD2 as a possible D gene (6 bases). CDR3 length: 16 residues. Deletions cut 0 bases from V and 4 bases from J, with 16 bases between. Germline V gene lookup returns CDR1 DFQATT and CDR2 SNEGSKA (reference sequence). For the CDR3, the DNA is TGCAGTGCTAGAGATTGGCGGGCGGGAAATTACAATGAGCAGTTCTTC. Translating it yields CSARDWRAGNYNEQFF.

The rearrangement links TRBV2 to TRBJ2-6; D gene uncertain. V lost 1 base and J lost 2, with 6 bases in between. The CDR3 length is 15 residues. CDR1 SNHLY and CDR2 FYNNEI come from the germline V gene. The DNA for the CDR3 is TGTGCCAGCAGTGAAGAGACGGCTGGGGCCAACGTCCTGACTTTC. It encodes CASSEETAGANVLTF.

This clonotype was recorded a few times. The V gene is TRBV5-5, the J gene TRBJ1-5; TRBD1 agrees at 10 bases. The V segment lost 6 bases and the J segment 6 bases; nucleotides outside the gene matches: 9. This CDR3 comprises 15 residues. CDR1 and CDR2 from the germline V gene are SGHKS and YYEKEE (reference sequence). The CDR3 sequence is CASTPGQGSTQPQHF. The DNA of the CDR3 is TGTGCCAGCACGCCGGGACAGGGGTCTACTCAGCCCCAGCATTTT.

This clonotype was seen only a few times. The CDR3 bases are TGTGCCAGCAGTTACGGTCTGGGGGACACAGATACGCAGTATTTT. Residues: CASSYGLGDTDTQYF. This sequence joins TRBV6-2 or TRBV6-3 and TRBJ2-3; the D gene could be TRBD1 or TRBD2 (5 bases each). CDR1 and CDR2 (germline): MNHEY, SVGEGT. This CDR3 comprises 15 residues. With 2 bases removed from V and 2 bases from J, the gap between germline ends came to 11 bases.

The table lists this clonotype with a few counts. The CDR3 reads CASRPNSGQETQYF. The CDR3 nucleotides read TGTGCCAGCAGACCAAATAGCGGCCAAGAGACCCAGTACTTC. The rearrangement uses TRBV6-2 or TRBV6-3 and TRBJ2-5, with D perhaps matching TRBD2 (6 bases). The CDR3 length is 14 residues. The V gene lost 6 bases and the J gene lost 1 base, with 12 bases spanning the gap. From germline, CDR1 is MNHEY and CDR2 SVGEGT.

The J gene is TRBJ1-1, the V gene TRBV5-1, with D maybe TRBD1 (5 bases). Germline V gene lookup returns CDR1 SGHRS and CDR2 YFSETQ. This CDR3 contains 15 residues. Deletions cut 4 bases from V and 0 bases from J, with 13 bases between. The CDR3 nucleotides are TGCGCCAGCAGCGTAGCCGGGGGAATGAACACTGAAGCTTTCTTT. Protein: CASSVAGGMNTEAFF.

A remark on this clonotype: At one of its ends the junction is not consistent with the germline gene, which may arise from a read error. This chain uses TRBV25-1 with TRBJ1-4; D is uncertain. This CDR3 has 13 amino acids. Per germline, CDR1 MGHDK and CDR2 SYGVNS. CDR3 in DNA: TGTGCCAGCAGAACCACTACTAATGAAGAACTGTTTTTT. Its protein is CASRTTTNEELFF.

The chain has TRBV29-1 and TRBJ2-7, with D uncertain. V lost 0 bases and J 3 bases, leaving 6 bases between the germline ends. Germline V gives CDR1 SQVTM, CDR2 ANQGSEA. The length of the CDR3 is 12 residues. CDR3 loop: CSVEEEVYEQYF. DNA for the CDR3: TGCAGCGTTGAAGAGGAAGTCTACGAGCAGTACTTC.

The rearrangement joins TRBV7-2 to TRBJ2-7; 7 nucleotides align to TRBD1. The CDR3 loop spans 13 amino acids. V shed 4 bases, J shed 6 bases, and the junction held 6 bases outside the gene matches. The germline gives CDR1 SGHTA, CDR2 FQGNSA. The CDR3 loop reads CASSSGQFCEQYF. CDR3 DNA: TGTGCCAGCAGCTCGGGACAGTTCTGCGAGCAGTACTTC.

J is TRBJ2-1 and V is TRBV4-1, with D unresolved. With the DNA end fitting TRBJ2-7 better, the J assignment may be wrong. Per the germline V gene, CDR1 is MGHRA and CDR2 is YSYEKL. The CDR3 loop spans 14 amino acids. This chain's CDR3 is CASSQTHSRDEQYF. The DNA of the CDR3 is TGCGCCAGCAGCCAAACACATAGTCGAGATGAGCAGTACTTC.

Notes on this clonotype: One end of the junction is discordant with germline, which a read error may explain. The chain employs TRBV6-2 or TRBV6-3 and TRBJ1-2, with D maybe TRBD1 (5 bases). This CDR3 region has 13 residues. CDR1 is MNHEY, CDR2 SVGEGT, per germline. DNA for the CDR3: TGTGCCAGCAGTCAGACAGAAGACTATGGCAACACCTTC. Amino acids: CASSQTEDYGNTF.

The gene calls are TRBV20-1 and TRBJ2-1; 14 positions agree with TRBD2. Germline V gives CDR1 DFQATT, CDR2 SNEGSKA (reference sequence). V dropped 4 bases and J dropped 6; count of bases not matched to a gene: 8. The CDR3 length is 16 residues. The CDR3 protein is CSANPGTSGSGNEQFF. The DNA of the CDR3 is TGCAGTGCTAATCCCGGGACTAGCGGGAGTGGCAATGAGCAGTTCTTC.

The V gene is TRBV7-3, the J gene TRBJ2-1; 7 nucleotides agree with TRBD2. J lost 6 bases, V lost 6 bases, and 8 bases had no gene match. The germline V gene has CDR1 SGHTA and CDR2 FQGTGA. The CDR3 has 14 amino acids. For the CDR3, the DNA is TGTGCCAGCAGATCCCGGGAGGTAGCCAATGAGCAGTTCTTC. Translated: CASRSREVANEQFF.

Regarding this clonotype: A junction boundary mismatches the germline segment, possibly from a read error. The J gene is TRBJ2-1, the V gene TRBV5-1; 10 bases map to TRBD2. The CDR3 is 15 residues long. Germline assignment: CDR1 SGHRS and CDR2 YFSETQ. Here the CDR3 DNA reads TGCGCCAGCAGCTTGTCTAGCGGGAGCTACAATAAGCAGTTCTTC. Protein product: CASSLSSGSYNKQFF.